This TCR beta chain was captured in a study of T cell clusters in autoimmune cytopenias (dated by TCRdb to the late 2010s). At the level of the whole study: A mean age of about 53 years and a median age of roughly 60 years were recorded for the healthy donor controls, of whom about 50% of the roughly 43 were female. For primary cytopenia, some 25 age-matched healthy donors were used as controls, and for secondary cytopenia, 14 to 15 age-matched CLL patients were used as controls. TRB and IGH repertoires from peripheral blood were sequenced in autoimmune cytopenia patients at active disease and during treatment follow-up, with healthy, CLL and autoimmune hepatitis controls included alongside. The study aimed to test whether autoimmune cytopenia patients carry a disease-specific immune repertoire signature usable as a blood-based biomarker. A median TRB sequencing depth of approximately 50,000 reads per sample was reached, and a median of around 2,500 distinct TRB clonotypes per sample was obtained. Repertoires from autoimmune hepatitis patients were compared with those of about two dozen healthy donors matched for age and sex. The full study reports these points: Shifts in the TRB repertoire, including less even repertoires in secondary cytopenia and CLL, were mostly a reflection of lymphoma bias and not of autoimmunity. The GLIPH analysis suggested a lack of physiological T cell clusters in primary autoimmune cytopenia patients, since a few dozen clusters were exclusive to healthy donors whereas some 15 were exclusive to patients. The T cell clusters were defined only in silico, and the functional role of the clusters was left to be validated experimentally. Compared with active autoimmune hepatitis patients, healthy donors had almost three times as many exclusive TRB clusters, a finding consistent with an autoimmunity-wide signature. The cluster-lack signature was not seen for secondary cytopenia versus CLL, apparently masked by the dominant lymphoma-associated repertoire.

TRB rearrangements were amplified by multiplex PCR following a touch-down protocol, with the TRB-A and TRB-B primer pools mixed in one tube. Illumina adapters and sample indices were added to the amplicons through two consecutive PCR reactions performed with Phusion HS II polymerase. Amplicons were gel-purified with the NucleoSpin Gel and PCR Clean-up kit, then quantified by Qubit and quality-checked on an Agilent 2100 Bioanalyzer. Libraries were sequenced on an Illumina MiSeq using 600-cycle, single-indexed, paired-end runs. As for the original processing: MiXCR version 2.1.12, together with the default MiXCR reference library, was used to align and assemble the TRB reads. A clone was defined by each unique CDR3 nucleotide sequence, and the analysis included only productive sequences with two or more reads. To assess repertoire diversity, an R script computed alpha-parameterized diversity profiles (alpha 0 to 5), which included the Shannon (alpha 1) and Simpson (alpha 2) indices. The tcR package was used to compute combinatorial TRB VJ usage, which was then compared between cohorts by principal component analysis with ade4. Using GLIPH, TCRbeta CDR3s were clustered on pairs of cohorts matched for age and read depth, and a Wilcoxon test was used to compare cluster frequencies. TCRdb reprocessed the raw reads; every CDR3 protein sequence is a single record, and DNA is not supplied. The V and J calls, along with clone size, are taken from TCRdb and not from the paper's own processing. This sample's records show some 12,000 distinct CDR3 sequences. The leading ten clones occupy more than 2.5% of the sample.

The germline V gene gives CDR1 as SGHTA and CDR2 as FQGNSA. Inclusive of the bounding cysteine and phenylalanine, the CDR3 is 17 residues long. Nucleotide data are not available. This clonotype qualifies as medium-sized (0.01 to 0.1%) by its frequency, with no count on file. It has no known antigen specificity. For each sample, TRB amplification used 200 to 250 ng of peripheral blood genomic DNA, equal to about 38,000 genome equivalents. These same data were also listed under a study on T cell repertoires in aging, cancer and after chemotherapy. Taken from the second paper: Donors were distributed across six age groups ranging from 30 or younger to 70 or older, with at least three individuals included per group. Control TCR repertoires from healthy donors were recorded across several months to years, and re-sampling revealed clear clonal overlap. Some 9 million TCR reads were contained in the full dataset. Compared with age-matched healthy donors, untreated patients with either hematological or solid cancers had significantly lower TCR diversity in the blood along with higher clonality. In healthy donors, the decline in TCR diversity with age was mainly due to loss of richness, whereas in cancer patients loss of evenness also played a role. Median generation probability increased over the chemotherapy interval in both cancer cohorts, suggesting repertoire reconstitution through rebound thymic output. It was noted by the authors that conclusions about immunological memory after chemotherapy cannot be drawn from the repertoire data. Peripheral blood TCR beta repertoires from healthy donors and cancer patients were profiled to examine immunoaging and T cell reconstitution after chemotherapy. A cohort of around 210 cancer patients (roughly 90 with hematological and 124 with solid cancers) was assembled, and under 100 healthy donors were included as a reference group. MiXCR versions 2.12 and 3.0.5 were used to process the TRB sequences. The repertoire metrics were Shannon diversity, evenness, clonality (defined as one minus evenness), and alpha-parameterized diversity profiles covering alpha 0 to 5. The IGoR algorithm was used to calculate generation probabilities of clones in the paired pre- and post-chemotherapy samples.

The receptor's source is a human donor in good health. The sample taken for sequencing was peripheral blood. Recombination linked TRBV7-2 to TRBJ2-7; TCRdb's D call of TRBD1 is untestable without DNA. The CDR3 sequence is CASSLAPPGQGSYEQYF.